The 20 T cell receptor beta chains given below trace back to one sample, sequenced in a study of T-cell reconstitution after alpha-beta-depleted transplantation in children. The authors prepared the TCRbeta library with unique molecular identifiers. In TCRdb, the PCR reads were re-called with MiXCR into one record per CDR3 protein. The table shows about 130,000 distinct CDR3 sequences, with more than 9.5% occurring only once. The sample consisted of PBMCs, mostly from graft donor cells, taken 180 days after TCRalphabeta/CD19-depleted stem cell transplant. All receptors derive from a girl in the first two years of life who had a stem cell transplant for combined immunodeficiency, so the T cells may come from the graft donor.

Only a few counts were recorded for this clonotype. The V gene is TRBV20-1, the J gene TRBJ2-7; D is perhaps TRBD1 or TRBD2 (5 bases each). Between the trimmed V and J ends, which lost 1 base and 4 bases, there was a span of 17 bases. The CDR3 length is 15 residues. Germline values: CDR1 DFQATT, CDR2 SNEGSKA (reference sequence). CDR3 sequence reads: CSARVLARGIYEQYF. The CDR3 bases are TGCAGTGCTAGAGTGCTAGCTAGGGGAATATACGAGCAGTACTTC.

In this sample, this clonotype turned up a few times. This sequence joins TRBV12-3 or TRBV12-4 and TRBJ2-3, with 11 bases fitting TRBD1. Losses at the gene ends were 5 bases for V and 6 bases for J; bases not matched to a gene: 13. The CDR3 covers 17 residues. CDR3 bases: TGTGCCAGCAGTCCCATGCGGACAGGGGGCGCGTCGGATACGCAGTATTTT. The encoded protein is CASSPMRTGGASDTQYF.

The gene calls are TRBV20-1 and TRBJ2-2; D not certain. Germline CDR1 DFQATT, CDR2 SNEGSKA (reference sequence). This CDR3 is built from 14 residues. With 0 bases removed from V and 5 bases from J, the gap between germline ends came to 10 bases. CDR3 protein: CSAREFSTTGELFF. The CDR3 DNA reads as TGCAGTGCTAGAGAGTTTAGCACGACCGGGGAGCTGTTTTTT.

This clonotype was observed once. A read error may produce the germline difference seen at one junction end. The chain links TRBV20-1 to TRBJ2-3; 8 nucleotides align to TRBD1. CDR1 DFQATT and CDR2 SNEGSKA come from the germline V gene (reference sequence). The CDR3 spans 17 residues. The CDR3 region is CCARDLLGQGTTDTQYF. Here the CDR3 DNA reads TGCTGTGCTAGAGATTTGCTCGGACAGGGAACCACAGATACGCAGTATTTT.

The sample holds a few counts of this clonotype. This rearrangement joins TRBV7-2 to TRBJ2-5; 10 positions agree with TRBD1. With V trimmed by 5 bases and J by 5 bases, 8 bases remained unmatched. The CDR3 consists of 15 residues. Germline V CDR1 and CDR2: SGHTA, FQGNSA. Here the CDR3 DNA reads TGTGCCAGCAGCACCCCGACAGGGGGCGAGGAGACCCAGTACTTC. This codes for CASSTPTGGEETQYF.

The chain combines TRBV5-1 with TRBJ1-1; 7 bases are shared with TRBD1. V trimming: 2 bases; J trimming: 3 bases; junction bases outside the gene matches: 10. The length of the CDR3 is 16 residues. CDR1 is SGHRS, CDR2 YFSETQ, per germline. CDR3 in DNA: TGCGCCAGCAGCTTTGGACAGGACTATCTTGACACTGAAGCTTTCTTT. Its translation is CASSFGQDYLDTEAFF.

This chain connects TRBV5-6 to TRBJ2-5; 8 bases are shared with TRBD2. The germline V gene has CDR1 SGHDT and CDR2 YYEEEE. Trimming took 1 base from V and 5 from J; bases not matched to a gene: 10. The CDR3 is made up of 16 amino acids. CDR3 bases: TGTGCCAGCAGCTTGTTAAACGGGAGGGCCATGGAGACCCAGTACTTC. Protein sequence: CASSLLNGRAMETQYF.

Only a few counts were recorded for this clonotype. The rearrangement joins TRBV20-1 to TRBJ2-3, with 9 bases lining up with TRBD2. Germline CDR1 reads DFQATT; CDR2 reads SNEGSKA (reference sequence). The CDR3 contains 14 residues. V was clipped by 7 bases and J by 5 bases; unmatched bases: 10. CDR3 protein: CSDSGRIGEDTQYF. The CDR3 DNA follows: TGCAGTGACAGCGGGAGGATCGGAGAAGATACGCAGTATTTT.

This clonotype was counted many times. The chain has TRBV20-1 and TRBJ2-1, with TRBD1 as a possible D gene (6 bases). Trimming removed 5 bases at V and 3 bases at J, with 17 bases between. There are 15 residues in the CDR3. CDR1 is DFQATT and CDR2 is SNEGSKA in the germline V gene (reference sequence). In nucleotides, the CDR3 is TGCAGTGCTGTTCAGGGGATCAACGTCTACAATGAGCAGTTCTTC. This encodes CSAVQGINVYNEQFF.

This clonotype has only a few counts. V gene TRBV28 combines with J gene TRBJ2-1; no firm D call. Germline V gene data show CDR1 as MDHEN and CDR2 as SYDVKM. With 4 bases removed from V and 7 bases from J, the gap between germline ends came to 8 bases. This CDR3 region has 12 residues. CDR3 sequence reads: CASSSMINEQFF. As DNA, the CDR3 is TGTGCCAGCAGTTCAATGATAAATGAGCAGTTCTTC.

This clonotype was seen more than once but under ten times. The chain carries TRBV5-1 and TRBJ2-7, with D hard to call. The CDR3 is 13 residues long. V was pared by 4 bases and J by 4 bases, with 12 bases between. Looked up from germline, CDR1 is SGHRS and CDR2 is YFSETQ. In DNA form, the CDR3 reads TGCGCCAGCAGCATAGGTCTTGATTACGAGCAGTACTTC. Protein: CASSIGLDYEQYF.

This clonotype has ten or more counts. This chain uses TRBV5-1 with TRBJ2-1, with a weak D call TRBD2 (6 bases). V gave up 3 bases and J gave up 2 bases, with 15 bases separating them. CDR1 SGHRS and CDR2 YFSETQ come from the germline V gene. The CDR3 consists of 16 residues. The CDR3 here is CASSWARDSTYNEQFF. The CDR3 DNA reads as TGCGCCAGCAGCTGGGCCCGGGACTCGACCTACAATGAGCAGTTCTTC.

This clonotype has more than one count but fewer than ten. This chain uses TRBV5-1 with TRBJ2-4, with 7 bases lining up with TRBD2. Germline assignment: CDR1 SGHRS and CDR2 YFSETQ. The trim removed 0 bases at V and 5 bases at J, leaving 2 bases unmatched. This CDR3 region has 14 residues. For the CDR3, the DNA is TGCGCCAGCAGCTTGGCGCGGGAGCAAAACATTCAGTACTTC. It encodes CASSLAREQNIQYF.

This clonotype showed up just a few times. The chain couples TRBV9 to TRBJ2-2; the D is unclear. Germline loops: CDR1 SGDLS, CDR2 YYNGEE. V lost 0 bases and J 6 bases, leaving 6 bases between the germline ends. The CDR3 has 13 amino acids. The CDR3 bases are TGTGCCAGCAGCGTAGGCGGAGCCGGGGAGCTGTTTTTT. It yields the protein CASSVGGAGELFF. Complete variable domain (other parts from reference TRBV9 and TRBJ2-2): DSGVTQTPKHLITATGQRVTLRCSPRSGDLSVYWYQQSLDQGLQFLIQYYNGEERAKGNILERFSAQQFPDLHSELNLSSLELGDSALYFCASSVGGAGELFFGEGSRLTVL.

This clonotype was found a few times. This chain joins TRBV20-1 and TRBJ2-7; TRBD1 matches 11 bases. V shed 5 bases, J shed 3 bases, and the junction held 6 bases outside the gene matches. The CDR3 runs 14 residues. Germline CDR1 DFQATT, CDR2 SNEGSKA (reference sequence). The DNA for the CDR3 is TGCAGTGCTCTCCGGACAGGGGGCTTCTACGAGCAGTACTTC. This encodes CSALRTGGFYEQYF.

Comments on this clonotype: This may be a read error, as it is one base from a much larger clone. The chain links TRBV7-2 to TRBJ2-4, with D perhaps TRBD1 or TRBD2 (6 bases each). Germline loops: CDR1 SGHTA, CDR2 FQGNSA. CDR3 size: 15 residues. The ends were cut back, 5 bases at V and 8 bases at J, with 19 bases in the middle. CDR3 nucleotides: TGTGCCAGCAGCATCGCGGGACATGGGGTACACATTCAGTACTTC. As protein: CASSIAGHGVHIQYF.

At least ten counts were recorded for this clonotype. CDR3 protein: CATSDPPRDEQFF. The CDR3 nucleotides read TGTGCCACCAGTGACCCCCCCAGGGATGAGCAGTTCTTC. The chain couples TRBV24-1 to TRBJ2-1; weak D call: TRBD1 (5 bases). The CDR3 runs 13 residues. CDR1 is KGHDR, CDR2 SFDVKD, per germline. Trimming removed 4 bases from V and 8 bases from J, with 11 bases in between.

This clonotype was observed a few times. This chain uses TRBV5-6 with TRBJ2-2; D possibly corresponds to TRBD1 (5 bases). This CDR3 is 15 amino acids long. Germline CDR1 SGHDT, CDR2 YYEEEE. V was trimmed by 5 bases and J by 6 bases, leaving 17 bases between them. The DNA of the CDR3 is TGTGCCAGCAGGTTAGGAGCAGGGTTCGCCGGGGAGCTGTTTTTT. Translating gives CASRLGAGFAGELFF.

This clonotype was counted at least ten times. CDR3 region: CSVVAGLGEQYF. DNA of the CDR3: TGCAGCGTTGTGGCGGGGCTGGGTGAGCAGTACTTC. The rearrangement joins TRBV29-1 to TRBJ2-7, with D perhaps matching TRBD2 (6 bases). Trimming pared 4 bases from V and 7 bases from J, leaving 14 bases between. Germline V gives CDR1 SQVTM, CDR2 ANQGSEA. The CDR3 is 12 residues long.

This clonotype was seen a few times. The chain is built from TRBV20-1 and TRBJ2-7, with 10 bases aligning to TRBD2. This CDR3 comprises 14 residues. Germline CDR1 DFQATT, CDR2 SNEGSKA (reference sequence). V shed 6 bases, J shed 1 base, and the junction held 6 bases outside the gene matches. CDR3 residues: CSAPSAGGSYEQYF. CDR3 nucleotides: TGCAGTGCGCCCTCAGCGGGGGGGTCCTACGAGCAGTACTTC.